These T cell receptor beta chains were read from a single sample in a study of regulatory T cells in long-lasting Graves disease. MiXCR, applied by TCRdb to the multiplex PCR reads, yields one record per CDR3 protein. The table shows about 470,000 distinct CDR3 sequences, with roughly 20% occurring only once. The material was peripheral blood mononuclear cells (PBMCs), obtained when the disease was refractory, from a patient treated with antithyroid drugs. The receptors here all came from a female donor with Graves disease. The CDR3 runs from the conserved cysteine through the conserved F or W. Each record gives: D gene, clone size, J gene, V gene, CDR3 DNA, CDR3 protein. The D gene is left open where the match is weak. Some rows have no size entry. The others give once, few or many, or a class for an expanded clone.

>.|many|TRBJ1-1|TRBV11-2
TGTGCCAGCAGCTTAGTCCTGGGGAGGGACACTGAAGCTTTCTTT
CASSLVLGRDTEAFF
>.|.|TRBJ2-1|TRBV7-2
TGTGTCAGCAGCTTGATGAGAGGGTCAACCTACAATGAGCAGTTCTTC
CVSSLMRGSTYNEQFF
>TRBD2|many|TRBJ2-7|TRBV20-1
TGCAGTGCTAGGGCAAGCGGGAGACCCTCCTACGAGCAGTACTTC
CSARASGRPSYEQYF
>TRBD1|many|TRBJ1-2|TRBV5-4
TGTGCCAGCAGCTTGGGGGACAGGGTGGATGGCTACACCTTC
CASSLGDRVDGYTF
>.|once|TRBJ2-5|TRBV12-3/TRBV12-4
TGTGCCAGCAGTTCCGCAGGGTCCATCGGGCACTTC
CASSSAGSIGHF
>.|many|TRBJ1-4|TRBV5-1
TGCGCCAGCAGCTTCCGGGACCCAGGGGAAAAACTGTTTTTT
CASSFRDPGEKLFF
>.|.|TRBJ2-2|TRBV29-1
TGCAGCGTTGACGGCGCCGGGGAGCTGTTTTTT
CSVDGAGELFF
>.|many|TRBJ1-1|TRBV6-5
TGTGCCAGCAGTTACTCTTTGGTCATGAACACTGAAGCTTTCTTT
CASSYSLVMNTEAFF
>TRBD1|.|TRBJ2-5|TRBV20-1
TGCAGTGCTACTAAGACAGGGGATTGGGAGACCCAGTACTTC
CSATKTGDWETQYF
>TRBD1|many|TRBJ1-2|TRBV11-2
TGTGCCAGCAGCTTAGGGGGACAGGGTTTTGACTACACCTTC
CASSLGGQGFDYTF
>TRBD1|.|TRBJ1-6|TRBV20-1
TGCAGTGCTAGAGCCACAGGGGCCCCTAATCCGAGGGCCCTCCACTTT
CSARATGAPNPRALHF
>.|many|TRBJ2-5|TRBV13
TGTGCCAGCAGTTCCACCCGGGGACAACAAGAGACCCAGTACTTC
CASSSTRGQQETQYF